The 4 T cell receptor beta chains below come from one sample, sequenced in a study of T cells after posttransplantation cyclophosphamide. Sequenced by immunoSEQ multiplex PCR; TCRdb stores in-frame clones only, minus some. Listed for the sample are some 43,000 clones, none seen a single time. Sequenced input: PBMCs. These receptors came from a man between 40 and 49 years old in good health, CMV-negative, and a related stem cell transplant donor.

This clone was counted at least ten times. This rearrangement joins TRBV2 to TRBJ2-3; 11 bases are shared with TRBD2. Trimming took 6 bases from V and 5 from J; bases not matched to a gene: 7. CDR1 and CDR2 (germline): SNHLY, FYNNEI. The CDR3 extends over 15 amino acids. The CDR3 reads CASRLGLAGGDTQYF. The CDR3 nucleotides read TGTGCCAGCAGATTAGGACTAGCGGGCGGAGATACGCAGTATTTT.

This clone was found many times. CDR3 sequence reads: CASSGGGLGNEQFF. In nucleotides, the CDR3 is TGTGCCAGCAGTGGGGGGGGCCTGGGCAATGAGCAGTTCTTC. The chain uses TRBV9 and TRBJ2-1; D may be TRBD2 (7 bases). Germline CDR1 SGDLS, CDR2 YYNGEE. CDR3 length: 14 amino acids. V dropped 5 bases and J dropped 6 bases, with 15 bases sitting between them. Using reference TRBV9 and TRBJ2-1 for the parts outside the CDR3, the full variable domain is DSGVTQTPKHLITATGQRVTLRCSPRSGDLSVYWYQQSLDQGLQFLIQYYNGEERAKGNILERFSAQQFPDLHSELNLSSLELGDSALYFCASSGGGLGNEQFFGPGTRLTVL.

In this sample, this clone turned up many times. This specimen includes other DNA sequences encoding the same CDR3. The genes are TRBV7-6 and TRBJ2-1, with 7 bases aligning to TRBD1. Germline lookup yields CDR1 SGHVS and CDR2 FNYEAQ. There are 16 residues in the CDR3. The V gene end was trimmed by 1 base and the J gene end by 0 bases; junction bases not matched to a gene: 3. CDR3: CASSLVPGGSYNEQFF. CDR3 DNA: TGTGCCAGCAGCTTAGTCCCAGGGGGCTCCTACAATGAGCAGTTCTTC.

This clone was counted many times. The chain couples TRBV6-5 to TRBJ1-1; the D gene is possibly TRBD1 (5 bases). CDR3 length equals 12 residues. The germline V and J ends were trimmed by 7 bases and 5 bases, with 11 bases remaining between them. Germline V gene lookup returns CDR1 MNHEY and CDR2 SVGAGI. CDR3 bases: TGTGCCAGCACCAGACGGGGGACTGAAGCTTTCTTT. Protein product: CASTRRGTEAFF.